This T cell receptor (beta chain) was captured by sequencing in a study of T-cell reconstitution after alpha-beta-depleted transplantation in children listed by TCRdb under 2016. In the study overall: T-cell immune reconstitution after TCRalphabeta/CD19-depleted allogeneic hematopoietic cell transplantation in children was quantitatively tracked in the study by means of TCR repertoire profiling.

The paper as a whole reports these results and caveats: In some patients, the high TCRbeta diversity seen at day 60 was put down to recipient T cells and intrathymic progenitors that had survived conditioning. Over subsequent months, a decline in hyperexpanded clone frequencies was noted, and after one year, T-cell counts and TCRbeta diversity were mostly ascribed to newly produced T cells. The apparently early alphabetaT-cell count recovery about two months after transplant was reportedly dependent on only several hundred rapidly expanded clones derived from non-depleted graft cells.

CDR1 MDHEN and CDR2 SYDVKM are derived from the germline V gene. V gives up 6 bases and J gives up 6 bases, and the segment between their germline ends measures 12 bases. The CDR3 spans 14 residues, from the cysteine through the phenylalanine. Kept here is only the CDR3 DNA, which spans 42 bases and is read in frame from base 1. Library preparation was by PCR. For sequencing, an Illumina HiSeq 2500 was employed. TCR library preparation used molecular barcoding, with unique molecular identifiers applied to normalize quantification of the TCRbeta repertoire. TCRdb redid the processing of the public reads, applying fastp at Q25 and MiXCR, and retained in-frame beta chains. Every CDR3 protein is listed once, alongside the most common genes and DNA of its rows. For this sample the table gives about 15,000 distinct CDR3 sequences, of which around 5.8% were detected only once. Together, the top ten hold 5.5% to 8.5% of the sample.

The intended sense of this specimen's treatment or condition label: allogeneic hematopoietic cell transplantation with graft depleted of TCRalphabeta T cells and CD19 B cells. Transplant recipients were children who received TCRalphabeta/CD19-depleted allogeneic hematopoietic cell grafts. This clonotype occurred many times. No antigen is known for it. Within one base of it there is no much larger clone, and no base qualities were kept. Rearrangement joined TRBV28 to TRBJ1-6, with no reliable assignment of the D segment. The receptor comes from a boy aged 5-17 years with acute lymphoblastic leukemia, due to receive a stem cell transplant. The sample here was PBMCs, taken before TCRalphabeta/CD19-depleted stem cell transplant. The base sequence is TGTGCCAGCAGCCTATTGGGCTCTAATTCACCCCTCCACTTT. This yields the protein CASSLLGSNSPLHF.